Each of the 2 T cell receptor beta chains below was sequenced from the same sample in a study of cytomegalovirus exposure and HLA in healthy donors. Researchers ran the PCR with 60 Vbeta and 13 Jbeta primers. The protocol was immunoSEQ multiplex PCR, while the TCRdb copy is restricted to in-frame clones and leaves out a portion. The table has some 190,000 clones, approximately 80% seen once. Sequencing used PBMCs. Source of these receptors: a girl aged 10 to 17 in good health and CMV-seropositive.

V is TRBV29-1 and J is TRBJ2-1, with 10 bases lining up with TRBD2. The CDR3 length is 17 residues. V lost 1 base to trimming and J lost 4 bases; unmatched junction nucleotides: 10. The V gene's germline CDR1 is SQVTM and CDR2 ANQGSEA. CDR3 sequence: CSVEAGASGSAYNEQFF. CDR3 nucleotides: TGCAGCGTTGAAGCTGGAGCTAGCGGGAGTGCATACAATGAGCAGTTCTTC.

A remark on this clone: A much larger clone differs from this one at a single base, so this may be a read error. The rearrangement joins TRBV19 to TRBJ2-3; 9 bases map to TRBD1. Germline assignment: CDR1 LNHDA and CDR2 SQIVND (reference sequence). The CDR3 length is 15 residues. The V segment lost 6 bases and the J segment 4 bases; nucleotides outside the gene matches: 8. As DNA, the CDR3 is TGTGCCAGTAGACTCGGGACAGGGCTGTCAGATACGCAGTATTTT. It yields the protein CASRLGTGLSDTQYF.